This T cell receptor beta chain was recorded in a study of T cell responses to AZD1222 COVID-19 vaccine. Notes on this clone: No antigen is known for it.

Study results and limitations: Vaccine-related CD4 TCRs covered spike, predominating at 160-218 and 743-854. Clonal diversity was possibly underestimated, and the donors were mostly white British, with more females. Baseline testing showed seropositivity in only five to seven AZD1222 recipients.

Second-dose intervals of approximately 4 or approximately 12 weeks were pooled. Trimming cost V 3 bases and J 2 bases; bases outside gene matches: 7. Germline CDR1 reads LNHDA; CDR2 reads SQIVND (reference sequence). The CDR3 has 16 amino acids. Sequencing used immunoSEQ multiplex PCR; TCRdb keeps in-frame clones, though not all of them. The sample contains tens of thousands of clones, 85% to 90% of which appear only once. This clonotype was sampled from an adult who received the AZD1222 COVID-19 vaccine. This chain joins TRBV19 and TRBJ2-3, with 8 bases identical to TRBD2. The sequences come from peripheral blood, collected 28 days after the second AZD1222 dose. The DNA of the CDR3 is TGTGCCAGTAGTATTCTATTAGCGGGAAACACAGATACGCAGTATTTT. This gives the protein CASSILLAGNTDTQYF.